This paragraph covers one TCR beta chain sequence. Antigen specificity is unknown. Looked up from germline, CDR1 is SGHTA and CDR2 is FQGNSA. The V end was cut by 5 bases, the J end by 7 bases, with 19 bases between. The CDR3 has 15 amino acids. These data come from a study of T cells in tumors after PD-1 blockade. Study-wide context: Excluded were patients with checkpoint blockade, immunosuppressants, or radiotherapy or other anti-cancer therapy within 4 weeks. During anti-PD-1 treatment, some patients continued daily vismodegib 150 mg. Mean per blood sample: about 110,000 templates (roughly 22,000-270,000), approximately 40,000 unique clonotypes.

Sequencing was performed with immunoSEQ multiplex PCR; in TCRdb, only in-frame clones are kept and a portion is missing. The sample shows tens of thousands of clones, approximately 79% of them seen only once. Study-level results: Blood contained 35% to 50% of the tumor's TCR clonotypes.

The V and J genes are TRBV7-2 and TRBJ2-3, with D possibly called TRBD1 or TRBD2 (7 bases each). The TCR was taken from a human donor with advanced basal cell or squamous cell carcinoma (not recorded which). Sequenced here: PBMCs, sampled before anti-PD-1 therapy. The CDR3 bases are TGTGCCAGCAGCGAGGGGAGGGGGCGGCGATATACGCAGTATTTT. Translation gives CASSEGRGRRYTQYF. Based on the CDR3 plus reference TRBV7-2 and TRBJ2-3, the full variable domain is GAGVSQSPSNKVTEKGKDVELRCDPISGHTALYWYRQSLGQGLEFLIYFQGNSAPDKSGLPSDRFSAERTGGSVSTLTIQRTQQEDSAVYLCASSEGRGRRYTQYFGPGTRLTVL.